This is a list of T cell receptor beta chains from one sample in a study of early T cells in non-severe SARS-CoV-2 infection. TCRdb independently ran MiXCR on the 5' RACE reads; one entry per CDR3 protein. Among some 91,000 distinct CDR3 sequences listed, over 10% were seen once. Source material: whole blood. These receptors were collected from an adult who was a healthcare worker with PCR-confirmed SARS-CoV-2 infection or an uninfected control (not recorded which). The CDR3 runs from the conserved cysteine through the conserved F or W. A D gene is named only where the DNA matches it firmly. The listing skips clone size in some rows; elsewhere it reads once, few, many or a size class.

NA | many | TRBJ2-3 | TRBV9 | TGTGCCAGCAGCCCAAACCTCCATACGCAGTATTTT | CASSPNLHTQYF
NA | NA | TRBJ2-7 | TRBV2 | TGTGCCAGCAGTGAAGGAGTCTACGGGCCCTACGAGCAGTACTTC | CASSEGVYGPYEQYF
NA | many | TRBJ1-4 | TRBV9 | TGTGCCAGCAGCCCACCCGGTTCTGAAAAACTGTTTTTT | CASSPPGSEKLFF
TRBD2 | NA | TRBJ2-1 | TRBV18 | TGTGCCAGCTCACCTCGGGGGGGCATAAACAATGAGCAGTTCTTC | CASSPRGGINNEQFF
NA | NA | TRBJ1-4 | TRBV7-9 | TGTGCCAGCAGCCCGCGGGGTGGGGGAAATAATGAAAAACTGTTTTTT | CASSPRGGGNNEKLFF
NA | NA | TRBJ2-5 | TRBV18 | TGTGCCAGCTCACCGGGGTTCGGAGAGACCCAGTACTTC | CASSPGFGETQYF
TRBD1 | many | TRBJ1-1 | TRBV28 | TGTGCCAGCAGCATGCTGGGACAGCAGAACACTGAAGCTTTCTTT | CASSMLGQQNTEAFF
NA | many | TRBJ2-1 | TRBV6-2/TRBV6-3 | TGTGCCAGCAGGCGGCAACCGATAGCCGGGGATGAGCAGTTCTTC | CASRRQPIAGDEQFF
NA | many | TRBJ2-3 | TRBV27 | TGTGCCAGCAGTCCCCAGGGTCGGTTACCAGATACGCAGTATTTT | CASSPQGRLPDTQYF
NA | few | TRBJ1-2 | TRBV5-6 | TGTGCCAGCAGCTCCCACAGGACTGGCTACACCTTC | CASSSHRTGYTF
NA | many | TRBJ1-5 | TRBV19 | TGTGCCAGTAGTAAAGGGCAGGGGTATAGCAATCAGCCCCAGCATTTT | CASSKGQGYSNQPQHF
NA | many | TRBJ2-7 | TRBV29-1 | TGCAGCGTTGAAGACCCCCCGGGGGAGCAGTACTTC | CSVEDPPGEQYF
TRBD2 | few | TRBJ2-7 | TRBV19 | TGTGCCAGTAGCCAGCGGGGCAATAGTGGCGAGCAGTACTTC | CASSQRGNSGEQYF
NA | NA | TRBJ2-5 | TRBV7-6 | TGTGCCAGCAGCTTATTTGCCGGGCAAGAGACCCAGTACTTC | CASSLFAGQETQYF
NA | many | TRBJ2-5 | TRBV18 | TGTGCCATCTCCCCAACCGGAGGGACCCAGTACTTC | CAISPTGGTQYF
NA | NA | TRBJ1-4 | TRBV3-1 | TGTGCCAGCAGCGGTAAAACAGGGGAAAAACTGTTTTTT | CASSGKTGEKLFF
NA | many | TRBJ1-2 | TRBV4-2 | TGTGCCAGCAGCCCCCTGGGGACGACAGCATCCTTTGGCTACACCTTC | CASSPLGTTASFGYTF
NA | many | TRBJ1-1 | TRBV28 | TGTGCCAGCAGTTCCAGGGCCCTGAACACTGAAGCTTTCTTT | CASSSRALNTEAFF
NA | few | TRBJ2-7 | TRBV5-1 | TGCGCCAGCAGCTTGGCCGGTGACCCGGCCCAATACGAGCAGTACTTC | CASSLAGDPAQYEQYF
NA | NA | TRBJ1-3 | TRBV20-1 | TGCAGTACCTCCCTACAGGGAGGGAAGGGAAACACCATGTATTTT | CSTSLQGGKGNTMYF
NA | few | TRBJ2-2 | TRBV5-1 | TGCGCCAGCAGCCCCAGAGCGGAAAACACCGGGGAGCTGTTTTTT | CASSPRAENTGELFF
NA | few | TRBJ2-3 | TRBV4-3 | TGCGCCAGCAGCCAAGGTCTACTGCTAGCGGATACGCAGTATTTT | CASSQGLLLADTQYF
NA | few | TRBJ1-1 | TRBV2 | TGTGCCAGCAGCCGACAGGTCACTGAAGCTTTCTTT | CASSRQVTEAFF
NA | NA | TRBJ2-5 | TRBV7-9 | TGTGCCAGCACCCCAGGGGTACAAGAGACCCAGTACTTC | CASTPGVQETQYF
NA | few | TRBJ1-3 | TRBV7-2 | TGTGCCAGCAGCCCCCGTCAGGTTGGAACTGGAAACACCATATATTTT | CASSPRQVGTGNTIYF
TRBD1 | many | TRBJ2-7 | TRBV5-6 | TGTGCCAGCAGCCGCAGGACAGGGTGGAACGAGCAGTACTTC | CASSRRTGWNEQYF
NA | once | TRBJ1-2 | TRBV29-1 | TGCAGCGTGGGAGACCATTACTATGGCTACACCTTC | CSVGDHYYGYTF
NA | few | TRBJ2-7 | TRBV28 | TGTGCCAGCAGTTTATATAGAGGGGGAGCCTACGAGCAGTACTTC | CASSLYRGGAYEQYF
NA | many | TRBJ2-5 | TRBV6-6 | TGTGCCAGCACCCACGGGGAGGGGGGGATCCAAGAGACCCAGTACTTC | CASTHGEGGIQETQYF
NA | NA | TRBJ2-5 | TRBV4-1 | TGCGCCAGCAGCCCTCGGGGGCTAGAGGTGACCCAGTACTTC | CASSPRGLEVTQYF
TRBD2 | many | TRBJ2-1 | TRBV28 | TGTGCCAGCAGGCCCCTAAGAGCGGGGGGGTCTCTTGAGCAGTTCTTC | CASRPLRAGGSLEQFF
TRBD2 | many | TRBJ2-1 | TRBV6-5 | TGTGCCAGCAGTTTTAGGGGACTAGCGGGGTTACAGTTCTTC | CASSFRGLAGLQFF
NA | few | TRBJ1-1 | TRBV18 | TGTGCCAGCTCAGTAGGAGGGGGGATGAACACTGAAGCTTTCTTT | CASSVGGGMNTEAFF
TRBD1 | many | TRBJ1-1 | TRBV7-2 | TGTGCCAGCAGCCCGGGACAGATGAACACTGAAGCTTTCTTT | CASSPGQMNTEAFF
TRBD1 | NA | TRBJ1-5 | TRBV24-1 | TGTGCCACGTCCGAGACAGGGGGCCTTCAGCCCCAGCATTTT | CATSETGGLQPQHF
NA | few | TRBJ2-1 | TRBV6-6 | TGTGCCAGCAGTTACGTCGTGGCGGGGCGGGGAGAGCAGTTCTTC | CASSYVVAGRGEQFF
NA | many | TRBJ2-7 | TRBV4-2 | TGTGCCAGCAGCCGGGACCTGACAGGTTACGAGCAGTACTTC | CASSRDLTGYEQYF
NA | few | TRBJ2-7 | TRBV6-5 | TGTGCCAGCAGTCCACTGGGCGGTACCTACGAGCAGTACTTC | CASSPLGGTYEQYF
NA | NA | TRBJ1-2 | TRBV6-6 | TGTGCCAACCGGGCAGGGATTAACTATGGCTACACCTTC | CANRAGINYGYTF
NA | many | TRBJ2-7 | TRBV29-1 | TGCAGCGTTGAAACGTACTACTACGAGCAGTACTTC | CSVETYYYEQYF
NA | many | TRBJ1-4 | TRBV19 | TGTGCCAGTAAGCCAAGTTCGGACGGACCAACTAATGAAAAACTGTTTTTT | CASKPSSDGPTNEKLFF
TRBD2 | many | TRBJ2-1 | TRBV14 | TGTGCCAGCAGCTCTAATGTGCGGGGGAGCTCCTACAATGAGCAGTTCTTC | CASSSNVRGSSYNEQFF
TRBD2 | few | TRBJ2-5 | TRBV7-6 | TGTGCCAGCAGCTTCCGCGGGGGGCCAGAGACCCAGTACTTC | CASSFRGGPETQYF
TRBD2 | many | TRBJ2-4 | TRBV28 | TGTGCCAGCAGTTTGGGACTAGCGGGGGGAACCAGAGGCATTCAGTACTTC | CASSLGLAGGTRGIQYF
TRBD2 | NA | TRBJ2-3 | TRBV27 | TGTGCCAGCAGCCCGGGTTTGGCTAGCGGGCGCACAGATACGCAGTATTTT | CASSPGLASGRTDTQYF
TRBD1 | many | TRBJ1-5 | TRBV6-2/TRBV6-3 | TGTGCCAGCAACGGACAGGGTGATCAGCCCCAGCATTTT | CASNGQGDQPQHF
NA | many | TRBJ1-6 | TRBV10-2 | TGCGCCAGCAACCCCGGACCAGGAAACCCCCTCCACTTT | CASNPGPGNPLHF
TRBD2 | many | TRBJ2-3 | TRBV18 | TGTGCCAGCTCACCCTCCGGGACTAGCGGAGATACGCAGTATTTT | CASSPSGTSGDTQYF
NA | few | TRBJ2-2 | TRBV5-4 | TGTGCCAGCAGCTTGCGGGGGAGGACCGGGGAGCTGTTTTTT | CASSLRGRTGELFF
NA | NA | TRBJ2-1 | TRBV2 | TGTGCCAGCAGCTGGGGAGGGGGCAATGAGCAGTTCTTC | CASSWGGGNEQFF
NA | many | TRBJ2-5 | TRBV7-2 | TGTGCCAGCAGTCCGGGTTACAGGACCCAGTACTTC | CASSPGYRTQYF
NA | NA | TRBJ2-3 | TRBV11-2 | TGTGCCAGCAGCTACGGGTCTCAGCAGTATTTT | CASSYGSQQYF
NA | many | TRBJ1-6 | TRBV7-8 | TGTGCCAGCAGCTTAATGCAGGCCGCAGTCGCGTCTGCACCCCTCCACTTT | CASSLMQAAVASAPLHF